The T cell receptor beta chain described here comes from a study of shared clonotypes between healthy human individuals. Study outcomes and limitations: Memory subsets generally showed lower estimated richness than naive subsets.

On this clone itself: The target antigen is unknown.

Sequencing was performed with immunoSEQ multiplex PCR; in TCRdb, only in-frame clones are kept and a portion is missing. In the table there are a few hundred thousand clones, 95% to 98% of which are singletons. Material: naive CD4+ T cells sorted from blood. Indicated subset: CD45RA+ positively selected. This TCR was recovered from a woman aged 25 to 45 in good health.

CDR3 sequence reads: CASSLTGPLATNEKLFF. The CDR3 nucleotides read TGTGCCAGCAGTTTAACTGGCCCACTGGCAACTAATGAAAAACTGTTTTTT. V is TRBV28 and J is TRBJ1-4; D is ambiguous. V was shortened by 2 bases and J by 0 bases, with 13 bases between the two germline ends. The CDR3 runs to 17 residues. CDR1 and CDR2 (germline): MDHEN, SYDVKM.